This T cell receptor beta chain was profiled in a study of blood T cell repertoires in COVID-19. In the study overall: Material from acute and convalescent COVID-19 was sourced from the United States, Italy and Spain. From T cells, B-cell-depleted T cells, or PBMCs came the material, which was cDNA or gDNA.

The CDR3 loop spans 17 amino acids. V was cut by 0 bases and J by 0 bases, with 11 bases left in between. In germline, CDR1 is LGHNA, CDR2 YNFKEQ. As originally analysed: Amplification of reference gene primers provided the estimated nucleated cell counts. Sequenced by immunoSEQ multiplex PCR; TCRdb stores in-frame clones only, minus some. The V and J calls and clone size come from that table; D and trimming were worked out from the DNA. The sample yields about 190,000 clones, 70% to 90% seen once. The chain is built from TRBV4-2 and TRBJ2-2; D remains ambiguous. What was sequenced was peripheral blood. This clonotype was sampled from a woman aged 40 to 50 who had recovered from COVID-19. The CDR3 protein is CASSQEIRRPNTGELFF. In DNA form, the CDR3 reads TGTGCCAGCAGCCAAGAAATTAGGCGGCCGAACACCGGGGAGCTGTTTTTT.